This TCR beta chain is drawn from a study of cytomegalovirus exposure and HLA in healthy donors. General observations from the study: Many donors shared some public TCRs, even though most TCR sequences were rare. A missense variant in DCLRE1C was later tied to TCR beta V- and J-gene trimming.

The CDR3 sequence is 13 residues long. Trimming removed 4 bases at V and 1 base at J, with 8 bases between. Germline CDR1 SGHRS, CDR2 YFSETQ. This clone was counted a few times. Its specificity is not known. The PCR ran on 60 Vbeta and 13 Jbeta primers. This table comes from immunoSEQ multiplex PCR, and its TCRdb copy is limited to in-frame clones, with some not included. The profile shows fewer than 95,000 clones, 65% to 80% of them singletons. The sample was PBMCs. This chain connects TRBV5-1 to TRBJ1-1; D perhaps matches TRBD1 (5 bases). This receptor was obtained from a man aged 35 to 55 in good health and CMV-seronegative. The CDR3 region is CASSRGQNTEAFF. The CDR3 DNA is TGCGCCAGCAGCAGAGGACAGAACACTGAAGCTTTCTTT.